The source of this TCR beta chain is a study of T-cell memory formation after mild COVID-19. Study background: Each donor largely had its own TCR clusters.

TCRdb recomputed calls from the 5' RACE reads with MiXCR, one row per CDR3 protein. This sample yields roughly 200,000 distinct CDR3 sequences, of which about a fifth are seen a single time; 23% belongs to the top ten. Germline V gene lookup returns CDR1 SGHRS and CDR2 YFSETQ. The length of the CDR3 is 17 residues. Trimming cost V 0 bases and J 0 bases, with 10 bases left between them. About this clonotype itself: As yet, its antigen is unknown.

Whole-study results and caveats: Nothing confirmed that second-wave clones peaking on day 37 were specific for SARS-CoV-2.

The chain has TRBV5-1 and TRBJ1-6; no firm D call. The TCR comes from an adult woman who had mild COVID-19 (a few samples of this study predate the infection). Cell type and time point are not known. Input material: PBMCs or a T cell subset sorted from them (not recorded which). This chain's CDR3 is CASSLEAMSSYNSPLHF. In nucleotides, the CDR3 is TGCGCCAGCAGCTTGGAAGCGATGAGCTCCTATAATTCACCCCTCCACTTT. Using reference TRBV5-1 and TRBJ1-6 for the parts outside the CDR3, the full variable domain is KAGVTQTPRYLIKTRGQQVTLSCSPISGHRSVSWYQQTPGQGLQFLFEYFSETQRNKGNFPGRFSGRQFSNSRSEMNVSTLELGDSALYLCASSLEAMSSYNSPLHFGNGTRLTVT.